The 5 T cell receptor beta chains reported below all come from one sample, sequenced in a study of T cells in Graves' hyperthyroidism and ophthalmopathy. RNA transcripts were the template for amplifying TCR beta CDR3 regions. The HTBI set primed first-round TCR CDR3 RT-PCR. TCRdb fed the multiplex PCR reads into MiXCR, producing one record per CDR3 protein. The sample shows about 360,000 distinct CDR3 sequences, approximately 13% of them seen only once. Sequenced sample: blood. Receptors originate from a woman between 18 and 29 years old with Graves' hyperthyroidism.

This clonotype was detected many times. The chain is built from TRBV28 and TRBJ2-3; 10 bases line up with TRBD2. The junction had 6 bases not matched to a gene; V was cut back by 2 bases and J by 1 base. Germline CDR1 and CDR2: MDHEN and SYDVKM. The CDR3 is 17 residues long. CDR3 region: CASSLETSGAGTDTQYF. The CDR3 DNA follows: TGTGCCAGCAGTTTAGAAACTAGCGGGGCAGGCACAGATACGCAGTATTTT.

This clonotype was observed many times. The chain has TRBV5-5 and TRBJ2-3; D might be TRBD1 or TRBD2, each matching 5 bases. The V end was cut by 4 bases, the J end by 0 bases, with 12 bases between. Germline assignment: CDR1 SGHKS and CDR2 YYEKEE (reference sequence). The CDR3 spans 15 residues. For the CDR3, the DNA is TGTGCCAGCAGCCCGGGACGGACTAGCACAGATACGCAGTATTTT. This codes for CASSPGRTSTDTQYF.

The rearrangement joins TRBV7-9 to TRBJ2-7; D call uncertain. There are 12 residues in the CDR3. From germline, CDR1 is SEHNR and CDR2 FQNEAQ (reference sequence). V lost 5 bases and J lost 6, with 11 bases in between. The CDR3 here is CASSLTAVEQYF. CDR3 nucleotide sequence: TGTGCCAGCAGCCTTACTGCCGTCGAGCAGTACTTC. Full variable domain (missing parts from reference TRBV7-9 and TRBJ2-7): DTGVSQNPRHKITKRGQNVTFRCDPISEHNRLYWYRQTLGQGPEFLTYFQNEAQLEKSRLLSDRFSAERPKGSFSTLEIQRTEQGDSAMYLCASSLTAVEQYFGPGTRLTVT.

The V call is TRBV20-1, the J call TRBJ1-3; TRBD1 is a possible D gene (6 bases). Trimming removed 3 bases from V and 2 bases from J, with 8 bases in between. Germline loops: CDR1 DFQATT, CDR2 SNEGSKA (reference sequence). This CDR3 comprises 13 residues. Here the CDR3 reads CSASPGAGNTIYF. The CDR3 region has the DNA TGCAGTGCTAGTCCAGGGGCTGGAAACACCATATATTTT.

This clonotype was detected many times. V gene TRBV11-2 combines with J gene TRBJ2-1; D gene ambiguous. The CDR3 loop spans 12 amino acids. V gave up 2 bases and J gave up 1 base, with 0 bases separating them. In germline, CDR1 is SGHAT, CDR2 FQNNGV. The CDR3 coding sequence is TGTGCCAGCAGCTTATCCTACAATGAGCAGTTCTTC. Protein sequence: CASSLSYNEQFF. Full variable domain (remainder filled in from reference TRBV11-2 and TRBJ2-1): EAGVAQSPRYKIIEKRQSVAFWCNPISGHATLYWYQQILGQGPKLLIQFQNNGVVDDSQLPKDRFSAERLKGVDSTLKIQPAKLEDSAVYLCASSLSYNEQFFGPGTRLTVL.